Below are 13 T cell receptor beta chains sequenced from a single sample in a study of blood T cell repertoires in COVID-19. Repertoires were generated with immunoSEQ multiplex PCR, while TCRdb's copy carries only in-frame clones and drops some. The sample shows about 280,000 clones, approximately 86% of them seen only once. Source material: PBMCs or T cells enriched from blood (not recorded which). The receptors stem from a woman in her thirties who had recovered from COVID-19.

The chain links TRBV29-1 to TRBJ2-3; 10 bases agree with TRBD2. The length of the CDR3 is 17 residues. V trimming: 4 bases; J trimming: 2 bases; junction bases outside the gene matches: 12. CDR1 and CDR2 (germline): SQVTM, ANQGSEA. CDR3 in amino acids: CSVAGKRGLADTDTQYF. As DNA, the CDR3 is TGCAGCGTTGCCGGAAAACGCGGACTAGCGGACACAGATACGCAGTATTTT.

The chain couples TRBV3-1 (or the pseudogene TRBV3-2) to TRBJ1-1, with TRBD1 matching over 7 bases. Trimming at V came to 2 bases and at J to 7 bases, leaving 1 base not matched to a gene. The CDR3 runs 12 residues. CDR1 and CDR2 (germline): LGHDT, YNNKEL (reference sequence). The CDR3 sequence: CASSQRTGEAFF. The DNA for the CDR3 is TGTGCCAGCAGCCAACGGACAGGTGAAGCTTTCTTT.

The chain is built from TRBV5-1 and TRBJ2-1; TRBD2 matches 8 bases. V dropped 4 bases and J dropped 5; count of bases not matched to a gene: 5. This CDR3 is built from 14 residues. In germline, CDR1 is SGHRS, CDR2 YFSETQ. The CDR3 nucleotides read TGCGCCAGCAGCCCAGGACTAGCCCACAATGAGCAGTTCTTC. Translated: CASSPGLAHNEQFF.

The CDR3 DNA sequence: TGCGCCAGCAGCCGGGGGACTAGCGGGATCTACAATGAGCAGTTCTTC. Translated, it gives CASSRGTSGIYNEQFF. V and J are TRBV5-1 and TRBJ2-1; 13 positions agree with TRBD2. Germline trimming cut 4 bases from V and 3 bases from J; bases unmatched to any gene: 4. This CDR3 has 16 amino acids. Germline loops: CDR1 SGHRS, CDR2 YFSETQ.

The CDR3 protein is CRVRGLGPNEQFF. The CDR3 DNA is TGCAGGGTCAGGGGATTGGGCCCCAATGAGCAGTTCTTC. This sequence joins TRBV29-1 and TRBJ2-1; weak D call: TRBD1 (6 bases). Germline-derived CDR1 and CDR2 are SQVTM and ANQGSEA. The CDR3 is made up of 13 amino acids.

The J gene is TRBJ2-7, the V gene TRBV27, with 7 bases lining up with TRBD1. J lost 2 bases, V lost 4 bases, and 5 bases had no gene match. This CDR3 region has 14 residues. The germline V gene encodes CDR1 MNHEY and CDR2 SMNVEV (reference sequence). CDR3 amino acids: CASSSTGKAYEQYF. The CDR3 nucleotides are TGTGCCAGCAGTTCGACAGGGAAAGCCTACGAGCAGTACTTC.

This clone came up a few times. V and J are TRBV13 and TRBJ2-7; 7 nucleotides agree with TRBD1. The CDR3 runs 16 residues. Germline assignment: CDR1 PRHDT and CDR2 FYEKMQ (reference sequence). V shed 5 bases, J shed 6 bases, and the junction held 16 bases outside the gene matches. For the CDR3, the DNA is TGTGCCAGCAGCAGTAGCCGGGACAGCATACCCGGCGAGCAGTACTTC. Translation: CASSSSRDSIPGEQYF.

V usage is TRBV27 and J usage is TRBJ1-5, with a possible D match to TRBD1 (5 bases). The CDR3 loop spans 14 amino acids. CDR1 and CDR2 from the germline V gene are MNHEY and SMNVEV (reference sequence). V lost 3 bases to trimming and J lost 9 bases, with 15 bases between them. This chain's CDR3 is CASSFFPWGGPQHF. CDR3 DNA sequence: TGTGCCAGCAGTTTCTTTCCCTGGGGCGGGCCCCAGCATTTT.

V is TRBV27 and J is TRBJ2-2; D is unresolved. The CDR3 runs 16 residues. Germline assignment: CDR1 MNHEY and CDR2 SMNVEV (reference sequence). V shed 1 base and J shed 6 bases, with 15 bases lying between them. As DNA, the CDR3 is TGTGCCAGCAGTTTATTTGCAGGTTCCCTCGCCGGGGAGCTGTTTTTT. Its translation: CASSLFAGSLAGELFF.

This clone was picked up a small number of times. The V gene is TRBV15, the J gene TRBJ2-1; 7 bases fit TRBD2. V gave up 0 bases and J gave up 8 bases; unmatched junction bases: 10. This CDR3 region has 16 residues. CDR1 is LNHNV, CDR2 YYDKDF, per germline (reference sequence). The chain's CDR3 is CATSRERGGVGDEQFF. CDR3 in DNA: TGTGCCACCAGCAGAGAGAGGGGAGGGGTCGGCGATGAGCAGTTCTTC.

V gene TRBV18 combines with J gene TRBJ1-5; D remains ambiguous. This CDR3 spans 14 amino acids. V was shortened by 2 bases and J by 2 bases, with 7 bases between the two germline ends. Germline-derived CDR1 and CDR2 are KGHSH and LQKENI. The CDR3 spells CASSPGLGNQPQHF. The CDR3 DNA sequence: TGTGCCAGCTCACCAGGGCTCGGCAATCAGCCCCAGCATTTT.

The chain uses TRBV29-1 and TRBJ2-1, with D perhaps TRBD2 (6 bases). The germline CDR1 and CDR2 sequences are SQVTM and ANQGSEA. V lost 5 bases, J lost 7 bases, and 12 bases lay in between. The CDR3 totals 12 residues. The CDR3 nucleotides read TGCAGCGTTTACGGGAGTTTTAATGAGCAGTTCTTC. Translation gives CSVYGSFNEQFF.

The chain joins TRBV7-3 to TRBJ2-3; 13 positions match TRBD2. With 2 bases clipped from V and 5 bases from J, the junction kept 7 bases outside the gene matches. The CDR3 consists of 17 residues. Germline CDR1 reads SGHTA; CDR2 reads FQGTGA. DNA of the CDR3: TGTGCCAGCAGCTTAGGCAGGGGACTAGCGGGGCGAGATACGCAGTATTTT. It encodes CASSLGRGLAGRDTQYF.